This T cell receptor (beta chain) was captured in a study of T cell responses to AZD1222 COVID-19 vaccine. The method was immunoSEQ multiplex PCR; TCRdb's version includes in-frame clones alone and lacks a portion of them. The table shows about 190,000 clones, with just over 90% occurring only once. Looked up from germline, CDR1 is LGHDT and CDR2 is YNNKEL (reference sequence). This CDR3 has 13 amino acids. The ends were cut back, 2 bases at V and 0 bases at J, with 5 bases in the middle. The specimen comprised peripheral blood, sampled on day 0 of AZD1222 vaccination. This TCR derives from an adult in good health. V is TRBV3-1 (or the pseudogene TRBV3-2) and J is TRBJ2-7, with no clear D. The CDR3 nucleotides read TGTGCCAGCAGCCAATTATCCTCCTACGAGCAGTACTTC. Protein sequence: CASSQLSSYEQYF.